This T cell receptor (beta chain) was observed in a study of shared clonotypes between healthy human individuals. In the study overall: CD4 naive and CD4 memory each took three plates per donor, while CD8 naive took two and CD8 memory one.

Study-wide findings and caveats: It was only blood that was sampled, and tissue repertoires likely differ.

The assay was carried out at the deep level. Profiled with immunoSEQ multiplex PCR; TCRdb holds only in-frame clones, not every one. In the table there are more than 1.2 million clones, 98% to 99% of which are singletons. This CDR3 contains 15 residues. The germline V and J ends were trimmed by 1 base and 3 bases, with 9 bases remaining between them. CDR1 is SGHAT and CDR2 is FQNNGV in the germline V gene. A remark on this clone: Its antigen is undetermined.

This chain connects TRBV11-2 to TRBJ2-2, with D perhaps assigned TRBD1 or TRBD2 (5 bases each). The sequencing sample was made of naive CD4+ T cells sorted from blood. The subset: CD45RA+ positively selected. The sequence came from a man aged 30 to 45 in good health. The CDR3 reads CASSLGDGHTGELFF. DNA of the CDR3: TGTGCCAGCAGCTTAGGGGACGGGCACACCGGGGAGCTGTTTTTT.